This record covers a single T cell receptor (beta chain). What it binds is unknown. The sample originates from a study of cytomegalovirus exposure and HLA in healthy donors. In the study overall: In a later analysis, it was reported that the 110 or so validation repertoires had been produced on the same platform as the 670 or so repertoires belonging to the first cohort.

Study-wide findings and caveats: According to the study, approximately 150 TCR beta chains were cytomegalovirus-associated. Usually a TCR sequence was rare, but some public TCRs were found in many donors. Cytomegalovirus status was reportedly diagnosed by the classifier with high specificity and sensitivity.

This CDR3 is 15 amino acids long. The V gene's germline CDR1 is GTSNPN and CDR2 SVGIG (reference sequence). After removal of 3 bases from V and 3 bases from J, the junction contained 6 bases not matched to a gene. Here immunoSEQ multiplex PCR was the method, and the copy in TCRdb shows in-frame clones only, minus some. This sample yields about 200,000 clones, of which around 90% are seen a single time; more than 1.5% belongs to the top ten. The rearrangement links TRBV30 to TRBJ2-1; 9 bases agree with TRBD2. Material: PBMCs. The source of this sequence is a woman aged 18-29 years in good health and CMV-seropositive. Here the CDR3 reads CAWRVAGEVYNEQFF. The CDR3 DNA is TGTGCCTGGAGGGTAGCGGGAGAGGTCTACAATGAGCAGTTCTTC.